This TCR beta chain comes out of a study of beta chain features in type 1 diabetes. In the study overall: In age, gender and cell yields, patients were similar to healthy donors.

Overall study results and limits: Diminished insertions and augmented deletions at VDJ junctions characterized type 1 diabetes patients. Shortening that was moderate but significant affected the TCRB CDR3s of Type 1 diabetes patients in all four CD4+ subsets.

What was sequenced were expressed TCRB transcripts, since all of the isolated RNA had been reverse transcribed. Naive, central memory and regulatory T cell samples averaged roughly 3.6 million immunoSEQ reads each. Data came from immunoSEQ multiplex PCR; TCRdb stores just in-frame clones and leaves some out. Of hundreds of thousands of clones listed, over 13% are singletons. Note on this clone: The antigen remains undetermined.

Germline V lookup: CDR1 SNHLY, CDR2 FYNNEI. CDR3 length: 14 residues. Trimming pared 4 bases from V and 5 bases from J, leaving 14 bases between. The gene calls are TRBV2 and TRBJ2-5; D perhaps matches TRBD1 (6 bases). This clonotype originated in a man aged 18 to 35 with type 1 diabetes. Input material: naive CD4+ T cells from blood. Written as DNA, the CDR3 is TGTGCCAGCAGTGTGGACAGAGAAAGGGAGACCCAGTACTTC. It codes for CASSVDRERETQYF.